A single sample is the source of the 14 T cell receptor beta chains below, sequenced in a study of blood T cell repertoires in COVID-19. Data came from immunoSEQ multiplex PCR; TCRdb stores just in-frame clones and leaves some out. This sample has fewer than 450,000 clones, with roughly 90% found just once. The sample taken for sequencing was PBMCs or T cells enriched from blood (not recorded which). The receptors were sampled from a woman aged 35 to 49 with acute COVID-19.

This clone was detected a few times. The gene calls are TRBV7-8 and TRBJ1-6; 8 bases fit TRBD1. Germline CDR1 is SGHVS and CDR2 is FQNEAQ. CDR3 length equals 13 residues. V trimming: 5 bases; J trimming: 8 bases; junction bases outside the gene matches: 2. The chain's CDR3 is CASSQDRDSPLHF. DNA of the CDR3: TGTGCCAGCAGCCAGGACAGGGATTCACCCCTCCACTTT.

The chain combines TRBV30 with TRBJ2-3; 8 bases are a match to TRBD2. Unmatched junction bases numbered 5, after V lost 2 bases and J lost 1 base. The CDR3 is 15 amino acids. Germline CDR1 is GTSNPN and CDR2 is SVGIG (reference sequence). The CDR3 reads CAWSSERGRTDTQYF. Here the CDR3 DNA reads TGTGCCTGGAGTAGTGAGCGGGGGCGCACAGATACGCAGTATTTT.

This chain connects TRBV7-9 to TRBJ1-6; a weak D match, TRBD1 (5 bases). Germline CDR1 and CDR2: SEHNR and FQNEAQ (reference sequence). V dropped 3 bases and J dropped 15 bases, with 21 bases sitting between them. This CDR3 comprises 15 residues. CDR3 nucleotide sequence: TGTGCCAGCAGCTTGAACCGGGACTCCCATCGGGTCCTCCACTTT. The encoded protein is CASSLNRDSHRVLHF. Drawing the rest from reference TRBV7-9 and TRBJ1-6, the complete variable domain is DTGVSQNPRHKITKRGQNVTFRCDPISEHNRLYWYRQTLGQGPEFLTYFQNEAQLEKSRLLSDRFSAERPKGSFSTLEIQRTEQGDSAMYLCASSLNRDSHRVLHFGNGTRLTVT.

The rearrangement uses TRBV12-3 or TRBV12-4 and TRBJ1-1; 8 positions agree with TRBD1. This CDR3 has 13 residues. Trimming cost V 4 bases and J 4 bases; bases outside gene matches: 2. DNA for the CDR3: TGTGCCAGCAGTTCCGGGACAGGCACTGAAGCTTTCTTT. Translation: CASSSGTGTEAFF.

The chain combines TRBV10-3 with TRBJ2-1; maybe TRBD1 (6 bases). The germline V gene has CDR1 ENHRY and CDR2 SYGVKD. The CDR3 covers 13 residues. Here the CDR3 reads CAIVGHPGNEQFF. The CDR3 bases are TGTGCTATCGTGGGACACCCCGGTAATGAGCAGTTCTTC.

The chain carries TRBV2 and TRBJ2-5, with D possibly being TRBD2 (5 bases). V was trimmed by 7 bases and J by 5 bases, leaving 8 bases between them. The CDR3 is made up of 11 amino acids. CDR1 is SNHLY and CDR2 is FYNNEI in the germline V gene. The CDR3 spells CASKEVETQYF. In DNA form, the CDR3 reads TGTGCCAGCAAGGAGGTTGAGACCCAGTACTTC.

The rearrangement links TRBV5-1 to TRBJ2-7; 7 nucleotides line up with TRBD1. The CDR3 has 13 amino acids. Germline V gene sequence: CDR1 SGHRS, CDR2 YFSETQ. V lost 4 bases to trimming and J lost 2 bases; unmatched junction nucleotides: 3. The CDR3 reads CASSPGQPYEQYF. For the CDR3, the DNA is TGCGCCAGCAGCCCGGGACAGCCCTACGAGCAGTACTTC. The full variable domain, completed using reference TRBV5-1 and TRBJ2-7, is KAGVTQTPRYLIKTRGQQVTLSCSPISGHRSVSWYQQTPGQGLQFLFEYFSETQRNKGNFPGRFSGRQFSNSRSEMNVSTLELGDSALYLCASSPGQPYEQYFGPGTRLTVT.

CDR3 in amino acids: CASSEEGTVTDTQYF. As DNA, the CDR3 is TGTGCCAGCAGTGAAGAGGGGACAGTGACAGATACGCAGTATTTT. The chain carries TRBV6-1 and TRBJ2-3, with 7 bases aligning to TRBD1. The CDR3 contains 15 residues. Trimming cost V 1 base and J 3 bases; bases outside gene matches: 4. CDR1 and CDR2 from the germline V gene are MNHNS and SASEGT.

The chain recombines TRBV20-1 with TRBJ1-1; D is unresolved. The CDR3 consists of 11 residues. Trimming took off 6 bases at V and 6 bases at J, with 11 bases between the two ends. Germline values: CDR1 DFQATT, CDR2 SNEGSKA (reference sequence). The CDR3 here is CSARPEAEAFF. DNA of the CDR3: TGCAGTGCCCGGCCCGAGGCTGAAGCTTTCTTT.

CDR3 coding DNA: TGTGCCAGCAGTGATCCGGGGACCCTCCACTTT. Translated, it gives CASSDPGTLHF. The rearrangement joins TRBV6-1 to TRBJ1-6, with D unresolved. Germline assignment: CDR1 MNHNS and CDR2 SASEGT. V lost 3 bases and J 14 bases, leaving 8 bases between the germline ends. The CDR3 runs 11 residues.

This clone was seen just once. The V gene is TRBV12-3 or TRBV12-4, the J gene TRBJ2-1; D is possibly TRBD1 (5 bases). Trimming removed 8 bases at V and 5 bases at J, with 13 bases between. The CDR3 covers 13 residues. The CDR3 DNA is TGTGCCAGCCAAAGACAGACCGACAATGAGCAGTTCTTC. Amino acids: CASQRQTDNEQFF.

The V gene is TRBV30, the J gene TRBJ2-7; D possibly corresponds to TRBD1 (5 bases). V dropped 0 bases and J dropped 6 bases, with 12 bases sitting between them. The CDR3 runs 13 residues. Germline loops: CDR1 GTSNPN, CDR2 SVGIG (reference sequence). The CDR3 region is CAWSVMRTSEQYF. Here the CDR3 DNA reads TGTGCCTGGAGTGTAATGCGGACATCCGAGCAGTACTTC. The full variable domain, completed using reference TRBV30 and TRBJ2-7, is SQTIHQWPATLVQPVGSPLSLECTVEGTSNPNLYWYRQAAGRGLQLLFYSVGIGQISSEVPQNLSASRPQDRQFILSSKKLLLSDSGFYLCAWSVMRTSEQYFGPGTRLTVT.

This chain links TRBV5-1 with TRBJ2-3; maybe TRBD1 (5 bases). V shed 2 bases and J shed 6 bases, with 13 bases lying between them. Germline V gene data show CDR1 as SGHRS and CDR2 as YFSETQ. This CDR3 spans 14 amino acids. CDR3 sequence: CASSFGAAQDTQYF. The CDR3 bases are TGCGCCAGCAGCTTTGGGGCCGCACAGGATACGCAGTATTTT.

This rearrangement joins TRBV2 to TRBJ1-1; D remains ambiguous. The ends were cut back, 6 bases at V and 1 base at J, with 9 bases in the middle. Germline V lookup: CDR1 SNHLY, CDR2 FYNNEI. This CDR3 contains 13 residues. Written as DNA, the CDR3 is TGTGCCAGCAGCCGCACAAGGAACACTGAAGCTTTCTTT. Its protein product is CASSRTRNTEAFF.